This TCR beta chain was sequenced for a study of Graves' ophthalmopathy and Graves' hyperthyroidism. Study outcomes and limitations: Blood also carried most expanded thyroid clonotypes exceeding 0.001 frequency.

Amplification targeted the TCR beta CDR3 regions, with RNA transcripts as the source material. In the first round, RT-PCR was carried out with HTBI primers, and a multiplex PCR formed the second round. TCRdb passed the multiplex PCR reads through MiXCR, listing each CDR3 protein once. The data show hundreds of thousands of distinct CDR3 sequences, about 41% seen once. There are 16 residues in the CDR3. V lost 0 bases and J lost 5; bases outside the gene matches: 7. The germline CDR1 and CDR2 sequences are LNHNV and YYDKDF (reference sequence). Details on this clonotype: Its specificity is not known.

V gene TRBV15 combines with J gene TRBJ1-5, with TRBD1 matching 7 bases. The TCR originated in an adult man with Graves' ophthalmopathy. Specimen: peripheral blood. CDR3 bases: TGTGCCACCAGCAGAGAGCGGGGGACAGATGATCAGCCCCAGCATTTT. This encodes CATSRERGTDDQPQHF.